One and the same sample provided the 11 T cell receptor beta chains below, sequenced in a study of shared clonotypes between healthy human individuals. The data were produced by immunoSEQ multiplex PCR, yet TCRdb's version contains in-frame clones alone and is incomplete. The data contain roughly 2.4 million clones, approximately 96% of them singletons. The source material was naive CD4+ T cells sorted from blood. Subset indicated: CD45RA+ positively selected. These receptors all come from a man in his late teens or twenties in good health.

V and J are TRBV7-3 and TRBJ1-5, with D perhaps TRBD1 (5 bases). Germline V gene sequence: CDR1 SGHTA, CDR2 FQGTGA. This CDR3 spans 14 amino acids. V gave up 0 bases and J gave up 4 bases, with 7 bases separating them. The CDR3 DNA reads as TGTGCCAGCAGCTTAACGGGGGGAAATCAGCCCCAGCATTTT. It encodes CASSLTGGNQPQHF.

The chain couples TRBV6-1 to TRBJ1-1; 8 bases are shared with TRBD1. This CDR3 is built from 13 residues. The trim removed 6 bases at V and 10 bases at J, leaving 10 bases unmatched. Germline V CDR1 and CDR2: MNHNS, SASEGT. CDR3 region: CASRGQGVRGAFF. The CDR3 DNA reads TGTGCCAGCAGAGGACAGGGCGTCAGGGGAGCTTTCTTT.

The chain has TRBV7-2 and TRBJ2-5; maybe TRBD1 (5 bases). The CDR3 spans 13 residues. V dropped 5 bases and J dropped 4 bases, with 11 bases sitting between them. Germline-derived CDR1 and CDR2 are SGHTA and FQGNSA. CDR3 protein: CASSLATAETQYF. In nucleotides, the CDR3 is TGTGCCAGCAGCCTTGCGACAGCAGAGACCCAGTACTTC.

Regarding this clone: Different DNA sequences within this sample yield the same CDR3. This sequence joins TRBV5-1 and TRBJ2-5, with TRBD2 matching 11 bases. J gave up 4 bases and V 5 bases, and 1 base lay outside the gene matches. Germline CDR1 SGHRS, CDR2 YFSETQ. This CDR3 region has 13 residues. The CDR3 protein is CASRTSGVETQYF. The CDR3 DNA sequence: TGCGCCAGCAGGACTAGCGGGGTAGAGACCCAGTACTTC.

The rearrangement joins TRBV7-9 to TRBJ2-5, with TRBD1 identical over 9 bases. The germline V gene has CDR1 SEHNR and CDR2 FQNEAQ (reference sequence). The CDR3 consists of 15 residues. With 5 bases clipped from V and 4 bases from J, the junction kept 8 bases outside the gene matches. In DNA form, the CDR3 reads TGTGCCAGCAGCCCCTCTGGACAGGGGACAGAGACCCAGTACTTC. This codes for CASSPSGQGTETQYF. The variable domain in full, completed from reference TRBV7-9 and TRBJ2-5, reads DTGVSQNPRHKITKRGQNVTFRCDPISEHNRLYWYRQTLGQGPEFLTYFQNEAQLEKSRLLSDRFSAERPKGSFSTLEIQRTEQGDSAMYLCASSPSGQGTETQYFGPGTRLLVL.

This clone was detected only once. The V gene is TRBV10-3, the J gene TRBJ2-7; possible D gene TRBD1, 5 bases. Germline V gene lookup returns CDR1 ENHRY and CDR2 SYGVKD. The length of the CDR3 is 15 residues. The V gene lost 0 bases and the J gene lost 5 bases, with 14 bases spanning the gap. Here the CDR3 reads CAISESNTGTHEQYF. As DNA, the CDR3 is TGTGCCATCAGTGAGTCGAACACAGGAACCCACGAGCAGTACTTC.

V and J are TRBV7-9 and TRBJ1-6, with D maybe TRBD1 (6 bases). The CDR3 sequence is 14 residues long. Germline V CDR1 and CDR2: SEHNR, FQNEAQ (reference sequence). The ends were cut back, 3 bases at V and 8 bases at J, with 11 bases in the middle. The CDR3 spells CASSFTGIHSPLHF. The DNA of the CDR3 is TGTGCCAGCAGCTTCACAGGGATCCATTCACCCCTCCACTTT.

The gene calls are TRBV11-2 and TRBJ2-6, with a possible D match to TRBD1 (6 bases). This CDR3 region has 19 residues. Germline CDR1 reads SGHAT; CDR2 reads FQNNGV. Between the trimmed V and J ends, which lost 0 bases and 0 bases, there was a span of 15 bases. The CDR3 DNA follows: TGTGCCAGCAGCTTAGAATGGTACAGGGCTGGCTCTGGGGCCAACGTCCTGACTTTC. Its translation: CASSLEWYRAGSGANVLTF.

V usage is TRBV9 and J usage is TRBJ1-4; D perhaps matches TRBD1 (6 bases). V lost 0 bases to trimming and J lost 3 bases, with 15 bases between them. The CDR3 spans 17 residues. Germline values: CDR1 SGDLS, CDR2 YYNGEE. CDR3 nucleotides: TGTGCCAGCAGCGTAGAGGGGAGGGGGTATGCTAATGAAAAACTGTTTTTT. It translates to CASSVEGRGYANEKLFF.

This chain uses TRBV30 with TRBJ1-2; 9 nucleotides match TRBD1. CDR3 length equals 15 residues. J lost 4 bases, V lost 4 bases, and 10 bases had no gene match. Germline V gene data show CDR1 as GTSNPN and CDR2 as SVGIG (reference sequence). CDR3 DNA sequence: TGTGCCTGGACCCCTGGACAGGGGAACGGCTATGGCTACACCTTC. Protein product: CAWTPGQGNGYGYTF.

About this clone: The same CDR3 can be traced to other DNA sequences in this sample. This chain joins TRBV9 and TRBJ2-1, with a tentative D call TRBD2 (6 bases). Germline V gene lookup returns CDR1 SGDLS and CDR2 YYNGEE. Trimming removed 2 bases from V and 4 bases from J, with 13 bases in between. The CDR3 has 15 residues. CDR3 nucleotides: TGTGCCAGCAGCGTCGATCGGGGGAGGTACAATGAGCAGTTCTTC. Translation: CASSVDRGRYNEQFF.